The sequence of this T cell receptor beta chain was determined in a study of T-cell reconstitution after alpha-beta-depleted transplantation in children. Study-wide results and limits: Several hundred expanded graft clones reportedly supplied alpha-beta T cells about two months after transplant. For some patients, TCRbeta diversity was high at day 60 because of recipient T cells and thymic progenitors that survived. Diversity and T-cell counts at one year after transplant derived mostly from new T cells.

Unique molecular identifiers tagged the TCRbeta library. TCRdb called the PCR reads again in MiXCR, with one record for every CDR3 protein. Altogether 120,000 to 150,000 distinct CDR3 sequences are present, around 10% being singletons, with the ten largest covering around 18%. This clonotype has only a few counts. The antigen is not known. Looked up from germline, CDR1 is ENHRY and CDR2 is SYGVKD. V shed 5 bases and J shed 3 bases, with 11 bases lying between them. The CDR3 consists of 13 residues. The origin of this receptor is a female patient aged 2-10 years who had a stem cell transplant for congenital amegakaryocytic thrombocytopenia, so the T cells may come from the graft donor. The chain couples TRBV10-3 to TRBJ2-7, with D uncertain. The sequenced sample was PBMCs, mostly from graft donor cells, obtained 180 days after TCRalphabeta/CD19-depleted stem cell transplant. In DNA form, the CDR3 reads TGTGCCATCAGTCCTGGATTTGGCTACGAGCAGTACTTC. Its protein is CAISPGFGYEQYF.